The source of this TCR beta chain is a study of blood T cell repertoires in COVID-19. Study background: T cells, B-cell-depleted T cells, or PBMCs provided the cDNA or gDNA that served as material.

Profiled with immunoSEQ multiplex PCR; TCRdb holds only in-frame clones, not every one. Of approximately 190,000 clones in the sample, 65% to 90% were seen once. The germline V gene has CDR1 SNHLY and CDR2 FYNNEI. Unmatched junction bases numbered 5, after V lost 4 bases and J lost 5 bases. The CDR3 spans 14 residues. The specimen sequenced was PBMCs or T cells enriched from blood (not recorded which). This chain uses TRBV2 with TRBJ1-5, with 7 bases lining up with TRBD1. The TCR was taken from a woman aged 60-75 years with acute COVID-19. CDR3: CASSGLTGYQPQHF. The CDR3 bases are TGTGCCAGCAGTGGGTTGACAGGGTATCAGCCCCAGCATTTT.